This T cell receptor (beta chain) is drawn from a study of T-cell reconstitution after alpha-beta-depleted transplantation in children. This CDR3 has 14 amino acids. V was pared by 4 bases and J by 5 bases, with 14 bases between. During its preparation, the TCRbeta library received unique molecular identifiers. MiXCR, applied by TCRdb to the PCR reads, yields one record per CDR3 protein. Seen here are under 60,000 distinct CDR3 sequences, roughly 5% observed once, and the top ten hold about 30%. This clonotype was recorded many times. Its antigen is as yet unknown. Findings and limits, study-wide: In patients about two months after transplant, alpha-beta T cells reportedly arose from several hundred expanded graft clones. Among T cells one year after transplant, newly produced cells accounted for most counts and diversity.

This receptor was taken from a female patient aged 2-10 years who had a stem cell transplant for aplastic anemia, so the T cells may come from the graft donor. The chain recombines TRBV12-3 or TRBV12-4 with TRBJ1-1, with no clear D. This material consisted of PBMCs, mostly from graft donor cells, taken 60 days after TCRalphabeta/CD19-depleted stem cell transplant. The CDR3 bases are TGTGCCAGCAGTTCGGATCTTCGAAGAACTGAAGCTTTCTTT. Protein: CASSSDLRRTEAFF.